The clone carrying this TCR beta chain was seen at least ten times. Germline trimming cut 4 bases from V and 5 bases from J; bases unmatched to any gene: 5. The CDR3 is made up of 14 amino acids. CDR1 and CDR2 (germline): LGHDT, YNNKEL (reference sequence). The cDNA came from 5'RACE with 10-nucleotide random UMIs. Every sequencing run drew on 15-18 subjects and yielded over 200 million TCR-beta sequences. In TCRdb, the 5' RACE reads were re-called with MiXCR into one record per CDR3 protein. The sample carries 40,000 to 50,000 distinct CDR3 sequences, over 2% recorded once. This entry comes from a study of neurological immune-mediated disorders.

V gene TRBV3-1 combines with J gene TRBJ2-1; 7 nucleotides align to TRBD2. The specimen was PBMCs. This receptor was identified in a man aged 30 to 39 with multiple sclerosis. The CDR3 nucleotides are TGTGCCAGCAGCCTTCAGGGAGGGGACAATGAGCAGTTCTTC. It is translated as CASSLQGGDNEQFF.